This TCR beta chain was documented in a study of monozygotic twins with inflammatory bowel disease. Study results and caveats: It was in IBD patients that TCRbeta diversity (inverse Simpson) was lower than in healthy co-twins.

Template switching incorporated UMIs with a 6-nucleotide sample barcode. TCRdb re-called the 5' RACE reads and shows each CDR3 protein once, DNA omitted. The repertoire table contains 300,000 to 350,000 distinct CDR3 sequences. The germline gives CDR1 MNHEY, CDR2 SVGAGI. CDR3 length equals 18 residues. About this clonotype itself: Its antigen remains unknown.

Sequencing was performed on blood. The J gene is TRBJ2-5, the V gene TRBV6-5; without DNA, the TCRdb call of TRBD1 cannot be checked. The source is a human donor with ulcerative colitis or Crohn's disease, or a healthy co-twin of an affected twin (not recorded which). CDR3 protein: CASSYSTRQGIIGETQYF.